The present TCR beta chain was sequenced within a study of blood T cell repertoires in COVID-19. The overall study: The United States, Italy and Spain were the sources of the acute and convalescent COVID-19 samples. The analysed material was cDNA or gDNA that came from T cells, B-cell-depleted T cells, or PBMCs.

In the authors' workflow: Researchers report that nucleated cell counts were estimated from reference gene primer amplification. Sequencing used immunoSEQ multiplex PCR; TCRdb keeps in-frame clones, though not all of them. That table furnishes V, J and clone size, whereas the DNA furnished D and trimming. The sample includes around 210,000 clones, 70% to 90% seen only once; the top ten take 0.7% to 0.8%. The V end was cut by 4 bases, the J end by 5 bases, with 11 bases between. The CDR3 extends over 13 amino acids. Germline V gene lookup returns CDR1 SGHAT and CDR2 FQDESV (reference sequence). The sequenced sample was peripheral blood. The chain employs TRBV11-1 and TRBJ2-5; tentative D call: TRBD2 (5 bases). The source of this sequence is a woman in her seventies with acute or convalescent COVID-19. CDR3 nucleotide sequence: TGTGCCAGCAGCTGGGGAGTTCGGGAGACCCAGTACTTC. This translates into CASSWGVRETQYF.